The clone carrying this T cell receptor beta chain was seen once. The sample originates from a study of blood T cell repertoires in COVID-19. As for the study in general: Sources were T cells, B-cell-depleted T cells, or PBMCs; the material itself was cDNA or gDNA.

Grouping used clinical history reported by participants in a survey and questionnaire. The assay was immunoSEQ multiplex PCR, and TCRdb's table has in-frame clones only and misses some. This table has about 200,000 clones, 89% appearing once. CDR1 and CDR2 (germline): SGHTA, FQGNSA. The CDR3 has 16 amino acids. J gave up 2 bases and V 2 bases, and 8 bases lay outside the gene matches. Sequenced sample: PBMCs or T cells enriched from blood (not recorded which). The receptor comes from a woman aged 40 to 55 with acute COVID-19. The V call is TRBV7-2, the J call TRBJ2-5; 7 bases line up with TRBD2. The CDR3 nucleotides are TGTGCCAGCAGCTTAAGCAACTTGGGAGGGCAAGAGACCCAGTACTTC. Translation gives CASSLSNLGGQETQYF.